Listed below are T cell receptor beta chains from one sample, sequenced in a study of shared clonotypes between healthy human individuals. Clones were sequenced by immunoSEQ multiplex PCR, and TCRdb holds only the in-frame ones, with some missing. The sample consists of around 2.1 million clones, approximately 94% of them appearing once. The sequenced sample was naive CD8+ T cells from PBMCs. Every receptor here comes from a young man in good health. Some clones in this sample may be carry-over from other donors' samples. Both conserved end residues are part of each CDR3. A D gene is named only where the DNA matches it firmly. A clone size is listed for some rows: how often the clone was seen (once, few, many), or a class if it is expanded.

clone_size j_call d_call v_call cdr3_aa cdr3_nt
. TRBJ2-2 TRBD2 TRBV28 CASSFPSGRINTGELFF TGTGCCAGCAGTTTCCCTAGCGGGAGAATCAACACCGGGGAGCTGTTTTTT
. TRBJ2-1 TRBD2 TRBV5-6 CASRGRLGLGSYEQFF TGTGCCAGCAGAGGTCGATTGGGACTAGGATCTTATGAGCAGTTCTTC
once TRBJ2-3 TRBD1 TRBV29-1 CSGLGTVETDTQYF TGCAGCGGGTTGGGGACAGTAGAAACGGATACGCAGTATTTT
. TRBJ2-2 TRBD1 TRBV27 CASSGTDRVRAGELFF TGTGCCAGCAGCGGTACGGACAGGGTCCGGGCCGGGGAGCTGTTTTTT
. TRBJ2-3 . TRBV10-3 CAISDVSTDTQYF TGTGCCATCAGTGACGTTAGCACAGATACGCAGTATTTT
. TRBJ2-7 . TRBV5-1 CASRAGPPGTYEQYF TGCGCCAGCAGGGCCGGGCCACCCGGAACCTACGAGCAGTACTTC
. TRBJ2-1 TRBD1 TRBV2 CASSKTGTGVYNEQFF TGTGCCAGCAGCAAAACCGGGACAGGGGTATACAATGAGCAGTTCTTC
. TRBJ2-7 . TRBV7-2 CASSLVGSGLDEQYF TGTGCCAGCAGCTTAGTAGGTTCGGGGTTGGACGAGCAGTACTTC
. TRBJ2-7 . TRBV2 CASSPLITYEQYF TGTGCCAGCAGTCCCCTTATCACCTACGAGCAGTACTTC
. TRBJ1-5 . TRBV19 CASSILDLGQPQHF TGTGCCAGTAGTATACTGGACCTGGGGCAGCCCCAGCATTTT
. TRBJ2-7 TRBD1 TRBV4-1 CASSQDSGQGYEQYF TGCGCCAGCAGCCAAGACTCGGGACAGGGCTACGAGCAGTACTTC
. TRBJ1-2 . TRBV2 CASSPNGSTGTGYGYTF TGTGCCAGCAGTCCGAATGGGTCGACAGGCACTGGCTATGGCTACACCTTC
once TRBJ2-1 TRBD1 TRBV2 CASSEMRVTGGNNEQFF TGTGCCAGCAGTGAAATGCGTGTTACAGGGGGTAACAATGAGCAGTTCTTC
. TRBJ2-3 . TRBV4-1 CASSHVVGASTDTQYF TGCGCCAGCAGCCACGTGGTGGGCGCTAGCACAGATACGCAGTATTTT
. TRBJ2-7 TRBD1 TRBV27 CASSFVWDRGYEQYF TGTGCCAGCAGTTTTGTCTGGGACAGGGGTTACGAGCAGTACTTC